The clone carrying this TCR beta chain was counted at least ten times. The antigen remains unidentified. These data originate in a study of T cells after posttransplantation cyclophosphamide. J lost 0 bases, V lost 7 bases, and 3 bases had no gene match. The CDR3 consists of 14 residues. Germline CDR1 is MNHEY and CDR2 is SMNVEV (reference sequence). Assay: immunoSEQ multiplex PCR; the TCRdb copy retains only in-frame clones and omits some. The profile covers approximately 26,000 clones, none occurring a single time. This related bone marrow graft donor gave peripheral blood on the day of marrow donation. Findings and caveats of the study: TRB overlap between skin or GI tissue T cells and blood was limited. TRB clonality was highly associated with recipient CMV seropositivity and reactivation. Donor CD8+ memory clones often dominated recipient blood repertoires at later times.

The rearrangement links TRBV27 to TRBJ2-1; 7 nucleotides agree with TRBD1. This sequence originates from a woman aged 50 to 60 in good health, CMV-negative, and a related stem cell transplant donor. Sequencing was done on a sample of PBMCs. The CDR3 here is CASTPGGSYNEQFF. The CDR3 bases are TGTGCCAGCACTCCAGGGGGCTCCTACAATGAGCAGTTCTTC.